This T cell receptor beta chain was profiled in a study of CXCR3-negative and CXCR3-positive naive CD8 T cells. Study-level points and caveats: In CXCR3-positive naive cells, the TRB CDR3s were more hydrophobic than in CXCR3-negative naive cells.

This CDR3 is built from 14 residues. Germline loops: CDR1 LNHDA, CDR2 SQIVND (reference sequence). The libraries of TRB cDNA were prepared using 5' RACE with UMI labels. Following a re-call of the 5' RACE reads, TCRdb has one entry per CDR3 protein and lacks DNA. The sample includes fewer than 140,000 distinct CDR3 sequences. Turning to this clonotype: Its cognate antigen is unknown.

This chain joins TRBV19 and TRBJ2-7; TCRdb selects TRBD2, and the lack of DNA leaves this call unchecked. Sequencing used naive CXCR3+ CD8+ T cells from blood. Subset of the sample: CD45RO-CCR7+CD27+CD95- naive CD8+ T cells expressing CXCR3 (TNR3+). This TCR derives from a human donor in good health. Some clones in this sample may be carry-over from other donors' samples. The chain's CDR3 is CASSIRPVGGEQYF.